The entry below gives a single T cell receptor (beta chain) sequence along with its context. CDR1 and CDR2 from the germline V gene are SEHNR and FQNEAQ (reference sequence). Trimming took 4 bases from V and 3 from J, leaving 13 bases between them. The CDR3 runs 14 residues. TCRdb redid the calling of the 5' RACE reads with MiXCR, one entry per CDR3 protein. The data contain approximately 190,000 distinct CDR3 sequences, approximately 15% of them singletons. This entry belongs to a study of identical twins. The same data also went into a second study, on T cells expressing NK-cell markers.

Input material: CD8+ T cells sorted from blood. The chain is built from TRBV7-9 and TRBJ2-7, with D unresolved. The TCR comes from a woman aged 18-35 years in good health. The CDR3 sequence: CASSSPTELYEQYF. CDR3 coding DNA: TGTGCCAGCAGCTCCCCGACGGAACTCTACGAGCAGTACTTC.